The source of this T cell receptor beta chain is a study of blood T cells in healthy people across ages. Study conclusions and caveats: With unsorted PBMCs, a conclusive comparison of naive versus antigen-experienced cells was not possible.

This clonotype was detected only a few times. The target antigen is unknown. This CDR3 is 15 amino acids long. Germline CDR1 SGDLS, CDR2 YYNGEE. V shed 0 bases and J 4 bases; nucleotides not matched to a gene: 4. Isolated per sample were at least 6 million PBMCs. It was with a sample-barcoded 5' primer and a J-beta primer mix that a second PCR of roughly 7 to 12 cycles was run. TCRdb re-called the 5' RACE reads through MiXCR, storing one row per CDR3 protein. The data show more than 700,000 distinct CDR3 sequences, around half seen once. V is TRBV9 and J is TRBJ2-5, with 9 nucleotides matching TRBD2. The source of this sequence is an elderly man in good health. Sequenced: blood. The CDR3 reads CASSVGGRDGETQYF. The CDR3 DNA is TGTGCCAGCAGCGTAGGCGGGAGGGATGGAGAGACCCAGTACTTC.